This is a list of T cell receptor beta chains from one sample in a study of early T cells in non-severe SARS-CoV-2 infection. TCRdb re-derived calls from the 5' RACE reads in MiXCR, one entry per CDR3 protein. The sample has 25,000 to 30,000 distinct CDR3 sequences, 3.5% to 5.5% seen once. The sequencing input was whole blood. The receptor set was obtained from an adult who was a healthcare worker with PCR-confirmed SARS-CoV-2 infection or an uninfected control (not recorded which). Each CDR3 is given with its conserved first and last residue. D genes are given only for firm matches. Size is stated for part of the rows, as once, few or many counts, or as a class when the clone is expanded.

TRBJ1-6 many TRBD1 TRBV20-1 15 TGCAGTGCCCCCGACAGGGGCGCCTATAATTCACCCCTCCACTTT CSAPDRGAYNSPLHF
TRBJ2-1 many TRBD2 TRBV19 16 TGTGCCAGTACTCGGCTAGCGGGAGTGACCGACAATGAGCAGTTCTTC CASTRLAGVTDNEQFF
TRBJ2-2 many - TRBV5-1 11 TGCGCCAGCAGCTCTACCGGGGAGCTGTTTTTT CASSSTGELFF
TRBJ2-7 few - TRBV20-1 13 TGCAGTGCTAGTGGAGGGAAGGGGTACGAGCAGTACTTC CSASGGKGYEQYF
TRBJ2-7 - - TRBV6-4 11 TGTGCCAGCAGTGACACCTACGAGCAGTACTTC CASSDTYEQYF
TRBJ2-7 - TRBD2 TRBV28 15 TGTGCCTCTCAGGGACTAGCGGGAGTTACCCCCGAGCAGTACTTC CASQGLAGVTPEQYF
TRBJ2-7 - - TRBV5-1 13 TGCGCCAGCAGCTTCTATACGGGCTACGAGCAGTACTTC CASSFYTGYEQYF
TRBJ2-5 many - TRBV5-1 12 TGCGCCAGCAGCCTGAAGGGGGAGACCCAGTACTTC CASSLKGETQYF
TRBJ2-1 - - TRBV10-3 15 TGTGCCATCAGTGAGTCAGGGGGATTTGGAAATGAGCAGTTCTTC CAISESGGFGNEQFF
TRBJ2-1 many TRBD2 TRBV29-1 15 TGCAGCGTTGAAAGGCTAGCGGGAGGAAACAATGAGCAGTTCTTC CSVERLAGGNNEQFF
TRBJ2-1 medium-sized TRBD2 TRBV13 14 TGTGCCAGCAGCTTAGGACTAGCGGGAGATGAGCAGTTCTTC CASSLGLAGDEQFF
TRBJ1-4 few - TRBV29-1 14 TGCAGCGTGGCGACAAGTCTGGGCCCCGAAAAACTGTTTTTT CSVATSLGPEKLFF
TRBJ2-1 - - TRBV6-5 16 TGTGCCAGCAGTTACGCTCGGGGGCGGGAGTCCCATGAGCAGTTCTTC CASSYARGRESHEQFF
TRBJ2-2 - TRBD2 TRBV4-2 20 TGTGCCAGCAGCCCCGGTATAGCGGGAGGTCCCTTCCATGACACCGGGGAGCTGTTTTTT CASSPGIAGGPFHDTGELFF
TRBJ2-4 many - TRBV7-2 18 TGTGCCAGCAGCCCGGGGGCGGGACCTGGGGGCGTAACTTCTTTGCGGTACTTC CASSPGAGPGGVTSLRYF
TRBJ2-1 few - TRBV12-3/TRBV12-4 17 TGTGCCAGCAGTTTAGGGGCGTGGGAAGGTGCCTACAATGAGCAGTTCTTC CASSLGAWEGAYNEQFF
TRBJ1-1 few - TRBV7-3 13 TGTGCCAGCAGCTTAAAAGTCGGAACTGAAGCTTTCTTT CASSLKVGTEAFF
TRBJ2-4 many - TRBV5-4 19 TGTGCCAGCAGCGATCAACTAATCCCGGGAGTGACATGGAAAAACATTCAGTACTTC CASSDQLIPGVTWKNIQYF
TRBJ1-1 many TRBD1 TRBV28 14 TGTGCCAGCAGTTTATACAGGGGCTCCACTGAAGCTTTCTTT CASSLYRGSTEAFF
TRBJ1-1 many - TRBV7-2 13 TGTGCCAGCAAGAGGGGGGTGAACACTGAAGCTTTCTTT CASKRGVNTEAFF
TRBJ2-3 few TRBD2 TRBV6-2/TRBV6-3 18 TGTGCCAGCAGTTACCCACTGGGGAGGGCGACTAGCACAGATACGCAGTATTTT CASSYPLGRATSTDTQYF
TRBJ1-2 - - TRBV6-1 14 TGTGCCAGCAGTGATGACCTGGTAAACTATGGCTACACCTTC CASSDDLVNYGYTF
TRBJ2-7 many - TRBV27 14 TGTGCCAGCAGTTTATTCGGACAGAACTACGAGCAGTACTTC CASSLFGQNYEQYF
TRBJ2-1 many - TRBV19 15 TGTGCCAGTAGTCAAGGGAGAAGTAGTTACAATGAGCAGTTCTTC CASSQGRSSYNEQFF
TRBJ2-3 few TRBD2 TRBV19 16 TGTGCCAGCACGAGAGGGACTACCAAGGGCACAGATACGCAGTATTTT CASTRGTTKGTDTQYF
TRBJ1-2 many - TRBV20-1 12 TGCAGTGCTACCGGGACATTCTTCGGCTACACCTTC CSATGTFFGYTF
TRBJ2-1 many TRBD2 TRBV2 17 TGTGCCAGAACCCGAGTCTTTGCCGGGACTAGAAACAATGAGCAGTTCTTC CARTRVFAGTRNNEQFF
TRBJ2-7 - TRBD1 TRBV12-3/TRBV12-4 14 TGTGCCAGCAGTTCGTACAGGGGTACAGCCGAGCAGTACTTC CASSSYRGTAEQYF
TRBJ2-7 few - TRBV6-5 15 TGTGCCAGCAGTTACGCCCGGGGTAGCTCCTACGAGCAGTACTTC CASSYARGSSYEQYF
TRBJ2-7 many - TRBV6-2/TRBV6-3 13 TGTGCCAGCAGTTACGACAGAATTTACGAGCAGTACTTC CASSYDRIYEQYF
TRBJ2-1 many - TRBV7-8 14 TGTGCCAGCAGCTTAGCGGATGGGGGGAATGAGCAGTTCTTC CASSLADGGNEQFF
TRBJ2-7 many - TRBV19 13 TGTGCCAGTAGTATAGAGGTACGCTACGAGCAGTACTTC CASSIEVRYEQYF
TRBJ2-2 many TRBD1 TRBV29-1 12 TGCAGCGGAGGGACAGGGTCCGGGGAGCTGTTTTTT CSGGTGSGELFF
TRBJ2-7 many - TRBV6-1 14 TGTGCCAGCAGTGATAGGGACTGGGACTACGAGCAGTACTTC CASSDRDWDYEQYF
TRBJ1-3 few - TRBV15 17 TGTGCCACCAGCAGAGATTCGGGCAGGGGCGGCGGAAACACCATATATTTT CATSRDSGRGGGNTIYF
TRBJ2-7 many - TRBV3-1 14 TGTGCCAGCAGCCCCCGTAGGGGGGGATACGAGCAGTACTTC CASSPRRGGYEQYF
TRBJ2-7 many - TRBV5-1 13 TGCGCCACCCGACCGGGATTCTCCTACGAGCAGTACTTC CATRPGFSYEQYF
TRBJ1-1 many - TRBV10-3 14 TGTGCCATCAATGGGGGACCCATGAACACTGAAGCTTTCTTT CAINGGPMNTEAFF
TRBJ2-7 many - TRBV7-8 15 TGTGCCAGCAGCTTAGGTAGGACAAACCCCTACGAGCAGTACTTC CASSLGRTNPYEQYF
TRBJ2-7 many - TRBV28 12 TGTGCCAGCTTAGGTAGTTCCTACGAGCAGTACTTC CASLGSSYEQYF
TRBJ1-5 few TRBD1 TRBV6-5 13 TGTGCCAGCAGTAGGACAGGGACTCAGCCCCAGCATTTT CASSRTGTQPQHF
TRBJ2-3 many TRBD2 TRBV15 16 TGTGCCACCAGCTACGGGACTAGCTCTAGCACAGATACGCAGTATTTT CATSYGTSSSTDTQYF
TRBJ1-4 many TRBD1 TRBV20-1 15 TGCAGTGCTAGAGATGGAGGGACAGGGGTTGAAAAACTGTTTTTT CSARDGGTGVEKLFF
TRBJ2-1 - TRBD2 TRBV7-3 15 TGTGCCAGCAGCTTGGACGGGAGGGCCTACAATGAGCAGTTCTTC CASSLDGRAYNEQFF
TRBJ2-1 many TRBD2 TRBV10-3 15 TGTGCCATCAGTGAGTGGGGTAGCGGGAGAAATGAGCAGTTCTTC CAISEWGSGRNEQFF
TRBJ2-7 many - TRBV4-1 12 TGCGCCAGCAGCACCCAGGGGAACGAGCAGTACTTC CASSTQGNEQYF
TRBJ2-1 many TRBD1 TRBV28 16 TGTGCCAGCAGCGCAAAGACAGGGGGTCAGATACATGAGCAGTTCTTC CASSAKTGGQIHEQFF